The subject of this entry is one T cell receptor beta chain. What it binds is not known. This entry is derived from a study of T cell responses to AZD1222 COVID-19 vaccine. Study background: The analysis combined second doses at about 4 or about 12 weeks. Study outcomes and limitations: Females made up more of the donors, who were largely white British, and clonal diversity may have come out too low. After the peak T cell response, and only then, were repertoires sampled.

TCRdb's copy holds only in-frame clones and misses some; the assay was immunoSEQ multiplex PCR. The repertoire includes over 130,000 clones, 93% of them detected once, and around 5% sits in the top ten. V was pared by 0 bases and J by 1 base, with 9 bases of the junction left unmatched. This CDR3 is built from 17 residues. The germline CDR1 and CDR2 sequences are SGHRS and YFSETQ. The material sequenced was peripheral blood, taken on day 0 of AZD1222 vaccination. The V and J genes are TRBV5-1 and TRBJ2-7, with 8 positions matching TRBD1. The TCR comes from an adult in good health. CDR3 region: CASSLDLLTGGSYEQYF. The CDR3 DNA is TGCGCCAGCAGCTTGGACCTTCTTACAGGGGGTTCCTACGAGCAGTACTTC.